The entry that follows covers one T cell receptor (beta chain) sequence. Using immunoSEQ multiplex PCR, the repertoire was profiled, and TCRdb retains in-frame clones only, with some absent. The data show under 300,000 clones, roughly 88% seen once. These data are taken from a study of blood T cell repertoires in COVID-19. Study context: T cells, B-cell-depleted T cells, or PBMCs supplied cDNA or gDNA.

Trimming took 3 bases from V and 4 from J; bases not matched to a gene: 5. CDR3 length: 15 amino acids. The germline CDR1 and CDR2 sequences are MNHEY and SMNVEV (reference sequence). This clonotype was sampled from a woman in her 70s with acute or convalescent COVID-19. The sequencing input was peripheral blood. This chain links TRBV27 with TRBJ2-1; TRBD2 aligns across 8 bases. The CDR3 coding sequence is TGTGCCAGCAGTTTGGTCGGGGGGGGATACAATGAGCAGTTCTTC. This sequence encodes CASSLVGGGYNEQFF.